This TCR beta chain was sequenced during a study of CD8+ T cells in alopecia areata. About the research overall: It was oral tofacitinib, at 5 to 10 mg twice daily, that treated patients received.

Worth noting for this clone: What it recognizes is unknown.

Alopecia areata patients provided lesional scalp punch biopsies and peripheral blood, both collected for the study. Sorting separated CD4+ and CD8+ T cells out of PBMCs. cDNA prepared by RNA extraction and subsequent reverse transcription served as the template for sequencing. The assay was immunoSEQ multiplex PCR, and TCRdb's table has in-frame clones only and misses some. The repertoire holds about 120,000 clones, with approximately 49% as singletons. Regarding the study as a whole: Patients displayed less clarity in TCR sharing than mice, a finding possibly related to HLA.

Trimming at V came to 3 bases and at J to 4 bases, leaving 10 bases not matched to a gene. The CDR3 totals 16 residues. Germline loops: CDR1 MGHDK, CDR2 SYGVNS. Source: CD8+ T cells sorted from blood, taken at week 0. The chain combines TRBV25-1 with TRBJ2-7; 9 bases are a match to TRBD1. This TCR was sampled from a human donor with alopecia areata. The CDR3 here is CASSDPWGQGGYEQYF. CDR3 DNA sequence: TGTGCCAGCAGTGATCCTTGGGGACAGGGAGGGTACGAGCAGTACTTC.